The clone carrying this TCR beta chain was recorded many times. Its antigen is not identified. The sample comes from a study of type 1 regulatory T cells. Study in general: T-allo10 is an in vitro-generated, Tr1-enriched CD4 T cell product specific for alloantigen.

Graft donor-derived T-allo10 cells were described as host-alloantigen-specific, anergic, and alloantigen-specifically suppressive. TCRdb reprocessed the reads with MiXCR, giving one entry per CDR3 protein. The sample lists 60,000 to 70,000 distinct CDR3 sequences; nearly 65% were seen once. Material for sequencing was cultured T cells, either the whole culture or a sorted T cell fraction (not recorded which). Noted subset: Tr1-enriched cell product generated in vitro against host alloantigens. This sequence was found in a human donor in good health.

The CDR3 loop reads CASSGSYEQYF. CDR3 nucleotides: TGTGCCAGCAGCGGCTCCTACGAGCAGTACTTC. The V gene is TRBV12-3 or TRBV12-4, the J gene TRBJ2-7; D gene unclear. Trimming took 6 bases from V and 0 from J, leaving 3 bases between them. The CDR3 is made up of 11 amino acids.